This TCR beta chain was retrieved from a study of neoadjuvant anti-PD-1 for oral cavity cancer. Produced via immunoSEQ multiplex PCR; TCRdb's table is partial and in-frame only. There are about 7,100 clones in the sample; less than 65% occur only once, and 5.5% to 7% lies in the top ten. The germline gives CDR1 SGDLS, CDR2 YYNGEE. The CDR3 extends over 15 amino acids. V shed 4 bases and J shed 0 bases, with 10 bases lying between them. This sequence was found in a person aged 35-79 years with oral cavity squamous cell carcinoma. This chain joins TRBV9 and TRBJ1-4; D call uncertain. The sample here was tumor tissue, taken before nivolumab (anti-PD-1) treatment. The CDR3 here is CASSTTASTNEKLFF. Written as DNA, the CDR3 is TGTGCCAGCAGCACAACAGCCTCAACTAATGAAAAACTGTTTTTT.